A single sample is the source of the 13 T cell receptor beta chains below, sequenced in a study of blood T cells in healthy people across ages. The authors ran a second PCR of 7 to 11 cycles using a sample-barcoded 5' primer and a J-beta primer mix. Each CDR3 protein is one row after TCRdb ran MiXCR on the 5' RACE reads. The sample has hundreds of thousands of distinct CDR3 sequences, about 30% seen once. Sequencing input: blood. The receptors stem from an elderly woman in good health.

At least ten counts were recorded for this clonotype. This rearrangement joins TRBV15 to TRBJ2-3, with D possibly TRBD2 on 5 matching bases. Germline lookup yields CDR1 LNHNV and CDR2 YYDKDF (reference sequence). The CDR3 runs 15 residues. Trimming took off 2 bases at V and 1 base at J, with 10 bases between the two ends. CDR3 region: CATSRWAGGTDTQYF. The DNA of the CDR3 is TGTGCCACCAGCAGATGGGCCGGGGGCACAGATACGCAGTATTTT.

In this sample, this clonotype turned up a few times. This may be a read error, as it is one base from a much larger clone. The chain couples TRBV30 to TRBJ2-5; D not certain. Germline V gene lookup returns CDR1 GTSNPN and CDR2 SVGIG (reference sequence). V was shortened by 3 bases and J by 1 base, with 12 bases between the two germline ends. CDR3 size: 14 residues. This CDR3 reads CAWSRIPGQETQYF. CDR3 nucleotides: TGTGCCTGGAGCAGAATCCCAGGCCAAGAGACCCAGTACTTC.

This clonotype appeared many times. The chain carries TRBV7-3 and TRBJ2-1, with D perhaps TRBD2 (6 bases). Trimming removed 5 bases at V and 7 bases at J, with 15 bases between. CDR1 and CDR2 (germline): SGHTA, FQGTGA. This CDR3 contains 14 residues. Here the CDR3 reads CASSPGTRFNEQFF. The DNA for the CDR3 is TGTGCCAGCAGCCCCGGGACTCGCTTTAATGAGCAGTTCTTC.

The V and J genes are TRBV3-1 and TRBJ2-3; TRBD2 matches at 8 bases. Unmatched junction bases numbered 7, after V lost 5 bases and J lost 3 bases. Per germline, CDR1 LGHDT and CDR2 YNNKEL (reference sequence). The CDR3 length is 15 residues. CDR3 sequence reads: CASSSAGTRTDTQYF. The DNA for the CDR3 is TGTGCCAGCAGCTCAGCCGGGACTAGAACAGATACGCAGTATTTT.

This clonotype showed up just a few times. The CDR3 nucleotides read TGTGCCAGCCGGAGTAGCAATCAGCCCCAGCATTTT. Protein product: CASRSSNQPQHF. The chain uses TRBV27 and TRBJ1-5; D ambiguous. The CDR3 spans 12 residues. V was clipped by 8 bases and J by 0 bases, with 5 bases between them. From germline, CDR1 is MNHEY and CDR2 SMNVEV (reference sequence).

The V call is TRBV20-1, the J call TRBJ1-2, with D possibly being TRBD1 (6 bases). V lost 0 bases, J lost 7 bases, and 18 bases lay in between. This CDR3 is built from 15 residues. Germline assignment: CDR1 DFQATT and CDR2 SNEGSKA (reference sequence). The CDR3 region is CSARDTQGPSGGYTF. As DNA, the CDR3 is TGCAGTGCTAGAGATACCCAGGGGCCCTCGGGTGGCTACACCTTC.

Comments on this clonotype: This may stem from a read error, because a much larger clone lies one nucleotide away. The chain employs TRBV30 and TRBJ2-1; D is unclear. The CDR3 covers 13 residues. Per the germline V gene, CDR1 is GTSNPN and CDR2 is SVGIG (reference sequence). The CDR3 DNA is TGTGCTTCTCGAATGAGGCTCTACAATGAGCAGTGCTTC. It specifies CASRMRLYNEQCF.

This clonotype came up many times. The chain recombines TRBV20-1 with TRBJ2-7, with TRBD2 matching over 9 bases. Germline V gene sequence: CDR1 DFQATT, CDR2 SNEGSKA (reference sequence). This CDR3 is built from 15 residues. The ends lost 5 bases at V and 2 bases at J; junction bases unmatched: 10. CDR3 amino acids: CSAEGLAGTTYEQYF. CDR3 DNA: TGCAGTGCTGAAGGCCTAGCGGGGACTACCTACGAGCAGTACTTC.

This clonotype was picked up many times. The genes are TRBV20-1 and TRBJ2-2; D is perhaps TRBD1 (5 bases). This CDR3 is built from 13 residues. Trimming pared 2 bases from V and 5 bases from J, leaving 9 bases between. In germline, CDR1 is DFQATT, CDR2 SNEGSKA (reference sequence). The CDR3: CSARSPGTGELFF. DNA of the CDR3: TGCAGTGCTAGAAGCCCAGGGACCGGGGAGCTGTTTTTT.

This clonotype was seen only a few times. This may be a read error, as it is one base from a much larger clone. The chain couples TRBV24-1 to TRBJ2-7, with a possible D match to TRBD1 (6 bases). Trimming took off 7 bases at V and 2 bases at J, with 14 bases between the two ends. This CDR3 region has 14 residues. The germline V gene has CDR1 KGHDR and CDR2 SFDVKD. CDR3 nucleotides: TGTGCCACCAGGGACCGTGGACAGACCTACGAGCAGTACTTC. Its protein is CATRDRGQTYEQYF.

J is TRBJ2-2 and V is TRBV11-2, with a possible D match to TRBD2 (6 bases). Germline V lookup: CDR1 SGHAT, CDR2 FQNNGV. The CDR3 length is 15 residues. Deletions cut 0 bases from V and 4 bases from J, with 9 bases between. The CDR3 region is CASSLDRGLTGELFF. The CDR3 bases are TGTGCCAGCAGCTTAGACCGGGGACTCACCGGGGAGCTGTTTTTT.

This clonotype was seen repeatedly, ten times or more. The chain has TRBV20-1 and TRBJ2-3; 11 nucleotides agree with TRBD2. Germline V gene data show CDR1 as DFQATT and CDR2 as SNEGSKA (reference sequence). This CDR3 has 16 residues. Trimming at V came to 0 bases and at J to 7 bases, leaving 9 bases not matched to a gene. CDR3 nucleotides: TGCAGTGCTAGAGATCGGGCTAGCGGGGGGATGAATACGCAGTATTTT. This codes for CSARDRASGGMNTQYF.

V and J are TRBV20-1 and TRBJ2-1; 11 bases map to TRBD2. Germline V lookup: CDR1 DFQATT, CDR2 SNEGSKA (reference sequence). CDR3 length equals 14 residues. With 5 bases clipped from V and 10 bases from J, the junction kept 10 bases outside the gene matches. CDR3 DNA: TGCAGTGCTTCCCTAGCGGGGGGCTCCTACGAGCAGTTCTTC. Amino acid sequence: CSASLAGGSYEQFF.